Given below is one T cell receptor beta chain in context. The data originate from a study of blood T cell repertoires in COVID-19. The V end was cut by 6 bases, the J end by 2 bases, with 11 bases between. From germline, CDR1 is MGHDK and CDR2 SYGVNS. CDR3 length: 13 residues. In terms of age and location, participants ranged from roughly 18 to 89 years and lived in roughly 22 US areas. Source study methods: Estimation of nucleated cell counts was performed using reference gene primer amplification. Here immunoSEQ multiplex PCR was the method, and the copy in TCRdb shows in-frame clones only, minus some. Clone size and the V and J calls come from that table; the DNA yielded D and trimming. The repertoire includes over 150,000 clones, approximately 85% of them detected once, and 6.2% sits in the top ten.

This receptor was identified in a man between 35 and 55 years old who had recovered from COVID-19. Sequenced sample: PBMCs or T cells enriched from blood (not recorded which). The V and J genes are TRBV25-1 and TRBJ2-7; unclear D gene. CDR3 DNA sequence: TGTGCCAGCAGCCCCTCAGGCACCTACGAGCAGTACTTC. Translating gives CASSPSGTYEQYF.